This T cell receptor beta chain was sequenced for a study of a mutant IDH1 vaccine in newly diagnosed glioma. As for the study in general: Treated patients had a mean age of about 44 years and a sex split that was around 60% male and 37.5% female.

Study-wide results and caveats: Patients showed vaccine-induced immune responses at a rate of about 93%.

The time point is: baseline, week 1 (first vaccination visit). Indicated treatment: pre-vaccination baseline after standard-of-care therapy. Generated by immunoSEQ multiplex PCR, the TCRdb table keeps only in-frame clones and is missing some. This sample carries 70,000 to 95,000 clones, 82% of them seen once, and the ten largest clones take less than 5.5%. A word on this clone: Its antigen is unknown.

Germline V gene data show CDR1 as MGHRA and CDR2 as YSYEKL. Trimming left V 1 base short and J 8 bases short, with 8 bases between. This CDR3 is built from 12 residues. The chain employs TRBV4-1 and TRBJ1-2, with unresolved D. This TCR was recovered from a man aged 40-49 years with glioma. Some clones in this sample may be carry-over from other donors' samples. The material was PBMCs, obtained from a glioma patient treated with radiotherapy, temozolomide or both. The CDR3 loop reads CASSQGGIGYTF. Written as DNA, the CDR3 is TGCGCCAGCAGCCAAGGTGGAATCGGCTACACCTTC.